This TCR beta chain was found in a study of regulatory T cells in long-lasting Graves disease. Broader study findings: TRBV28, TRBJ1-2 and TRBJ2-5 emerged as the favored segments in persistent disease.

The sample's time point: newly diagnosed GD, antithyroid drugs for less than 3 months. Following extraction of RNA from PBMCs, that RNA was used to make the TCR library. J lost 0 bases, V lost 4 bases, and 6 bases had no gene match. The germline gives CDR1 MGHRA, CDR2 YSYEKL. The CDR3 runs to 15 residues. About this clonotype: What it binds is not known.

CDR3-region Arm-PCR and iRepertoire HTBI primers produced the TCR beta libraries. TCRdb redid the calling of the multiplex PCR reads with MiXCR, one entry per CDR3 protein. The sample contains hundreds of thousands of distinct CDR3 sequences, about 16% of which appear only once. In addition, the sample was reused for a study of T cells in Graves' hyperthyroidism and ophthalmopathy.

The sample in question was peripheral blood mononuclear cells (PBMCs), obtained at new diagnosis, from a patient treated with antithyroid drugs. The chain is built from TRBV4-1 and TRBJ2-7, with 7 bases lining up with TRBD2. This receptor was obtained from a man aged 18 to 29 with Graves disease. The CDR3 protein is CASSLERGLSYEQYF. CDR3 nucleotide sequence: TGCGCCAGCAGCCTGGAGCGGGGACTCTCCTACGAGCAGTACTTC.